The present T cell receptor (beta chain) was sequenced within a study of blood T cell repertoires in COVID-19. Study overall: Samples representing acute and convalescent COVID-19 were sourced from the United States, Italy and Spain. The cDNA or gDNA used as material had been derived from T cells, B-cell-depleted T cells, or PBMCs.

This CDR3 comprises 14 residues. V was trimmed by 4 bases and J by 1 base, leaving 10 bases between them. In the source study's methods: The assay estimated nucleated cells by amplifying reference gene primers. Clones were sequenced by immunoSEQ multiplex PCR, and TCRdb holds only the in-frame ones, with some missing. D and trimming were read from the DNA, whereas the V and J calls and clone size are those reported in that table. The repertoire holds a few hundred thousand clones, with more than 80% as singletons. The rearrangement links TRBV6-7 to TRBJ1-2, with a possible D match to TRBD1 (5 bases). TRBV6-7 is an ORF, and what it does is uncertain. Sequences were obtained from peripheral blood. The receptor comes from a man between 18 and 29 years old who had recovered from COVID-19. CDR3 amino acids: CASSSGGVNYGYTF. The CDR3 DNA reads TGTGCCAGCAGTTCCGGGGGGGTTAACTATGGCTACACCTTC.